Below are 14 T cell receptor beta chains sequenced from a single sample in a study of blood T cell repertoires in COVID-19. Sequenced by immunoSEQ multiplex PCR; TCRdb stores in-frame clones only, minus some. The sample consists of 250,000 to 300,000 clones, 90% of them appearing once. Sequencing was done on a sample of peripheral blood. The receptors come from a woman between 55 and 75 years old with COVID-19, enrolled during active disease.

V usage is TRBV6-5 and J usage is TRBJ2-1, with TRBD2 matching over 8 bases. Germline CDR1 and CDR2: MNHEY and SVGAGI. Germline trimming cut 2 bases from V and 10 bases from J; bases unmatched to any gene: 13. The CDR3 is made up of 16 amino acids. In nucleotides, the CDR3 is TGTGCCAGCAGTTACCTGAGGGGCCTAGCGGGTCTCGAGCAGTTCTTC. Residues: CASSYLRGLAGLEQFF.

The chain employs TRBV12-3 or TRBV12-4 and TRBJ2-7; D is uncertain. Trimming cost V 5 bases and J 6 bases, with 14 bases left between them. The CDR3 loop spans 13 amino acids. The CDR3 loop is CASSQPTDFEQYF. CDR3 in DNA: TGTGCCAGCAGTCAACCGACTGATTTCGAGCAGTACTTC.

The CDR3 spells CASSSPTGPETQYF. Written as DNA, the CDR3 is TGTGCCAGCAGCTCGCCGACAGGGCCAGAGACCCAGTACTTC. V usage is TRBV7-9 and J usage is TRBJ2-5; the match to TRBD1 covers 7 bases. With 4 bases clipped from V and 4 bases from J, the junction kept 6 bases outside the gene matches. From germline, CDR1 is SEHNR and CDR2 FQNEAQ (reference sequence). This CDR3 spans 14 amino acids.

The rearrangement uses TRBV29-1 and TRBJ2-2; 10 bases line up with TRBD2. This CDR3 contains 22 residues. The junction had 22 bases not matched to a gene; V was cut back by 3 bases and J by 0 bases. Germline CDR1 is SQVTM and CDR2 is ANQGSEA. Written as DNA, the CDR3 is TGCAGCGTTGAGTTAAGGGCTAGCGGGGGCAATTCTGTGAACGCGAACACCGGGGAGCTGTTTTTT. It yields the protein CSVELRASGGNSVNANTGELFF.

The rearrangement uses TRBV9 and TRBJ2-3; 14 nucleotides agree with TRBD2. The germline V gene encodes CDR1 SGDLS and CDR2 YYNGEE. V lost 4 bases and J lost 0; bases outside the gene matches: 4. This CDR3 region has 17 residues. CDR3 sequence (DNA): TGTGCCAGCAGCCGACTAGCGGGGGGGCCTAGCACAGATACGCAGTATTTT. Its protein is CASSRLAGGPSTDTQYF.

This chain links TRBV4-3 with TRBJ1-3; D uncertain. Trimming removed 4 bases at V and 4 bases at J, with 14 bases between. The length of the CDR3 is 15 residues. Germline CDR1 is LGHNA and CDR2 is YSLEER. The CDR3 sequence: CASSPRGDWGNTIYF. The CDR3 DNA reads as TGCGCCAGCAGCCCACGGGGTGACTGGGGAAACACCATATATTTT.

The chain combines TRBV11-3 with TRBJ2-1; D is unclear. V was pared by 0 bases and J by 0 bases, with 6 bases between. The germline CDR1 and CDR2 sequences are SGHNT and YENEEA. The CDR3 runs to 15 residues. CDR3 in DNA: TGTGCCAGCAGCTTAGAGTCTTCCTCCTACAATGAGCAGTTCTTC. The encoded protein is CASSLESSSYNEQFF.

This clone was picked up a small number of times. The rearrangement joins TRBV6-6 to TRBJ2-7; D is possibly TRBD1 (6 bases). Per germline, CDR1 MNHNY and CDR2 SVGAGI (reference sequence). CDR3 length equals 13 residues. V was pared by 3 bases and J by 5 bases, with 11 bases between. Written as DNA, the CDR3 is TGTGCCAGCAGTTATCATAGGGGGAACGAGCAGTACTTC. Protein product: CASSYHRGNEQYF.

The gene calls are TRBV18 and TRBJ1-4, with 8 bases matching TRBD1. CDR3 length: 15 residues. Trimming cost V 3 bases and J 4 bases; bases outside gene matches: 4. Germline V gene lookup returns CDR1 KGHSH and CDR2 LQKENI. CDR3: CASSPDRGGNEKLFF. The CDR3 region has the DNA TGTGCCAGCTCACCCGACAGGGGTGGTAATGAAAAACTGTTTTTT.

Concerning this clone itself: An end of the junction does not agree with germline; a read error may underlie this. The V and J genes are TRBV7-3 and TRBJ1-2; 7 bases match TRBD1. The CDR3 consists of 15 residues. Germline CDR1 is SGHTA and CDR2 is FQGTGA. CDR3 nucleotides: TGTGCCAGCAGCATAACCGGACAGGATAATTATGGCTACACCTTC. Encoded protein: CASSITGQDNYGYTF.

This clone was observed once. The chain combines TRBV3-1 (or the pseudogene TRBV3-2) with TRBJ1-1; no clear D gene. The CDR3 has 14 amino acids. The V gene's germline CDR1 is LGHDT and CDR2 YNNKEL (reference sequence). V was trimmed by 0 bases and J by 1 base, leaving 6 bases between them. CDR3 DNA: TGTGCCAGCAGCCAAGAGTCTCGGAACACTGAAGCTTTCTTT. Amino acid sequence: CASSQESRNTEAFF.

The chain recombines TRBV29-1 with TRBJ1-2; D is perhaps TRBD1 (6 bases). V lost 0 bases to trimming and J lost 7 bases, with 15 bases between them. Germline V gene lookup returns CDR1 SQVTM and CDR2 ANQGSEA. The CDR3 length is 14 residues. CDR3 loop: CSVEDPDRLGGYTF. CDR3 sequence (DNA): TGCAGCGTTGAAGATCCAGACAGGCTGGGTGGCTACACCTTC.

The chain couples TRBV11-2 to TRBJ1-2; TRBD1 aligns across 12 bases. Germline CDR1 is SGHAT and CDR2 is FQNNGV. The CDR3 consists of 17 residues. V lost 2 bases, J lost 1 base, and 5 bases stayed unmatched. As DNA, the CDR3 is TGTGCCAGCAGCTTAAGGGGACAGGGGGCGAGTAACTATGGCTACACCTTC. As protein: CASSLRGQGASNYGYTF.

V usage is TRBV18 and J usage is TRBJ1-5; 7 bases agree with TRBD1. V lost 4 bases, J lost 3 bases, and 3 bases stayed unmatched. The CDR3 covers 14 residues. Germline CDR1 reads KGHSH; CDR2 reads LQKENI. CDR3 coding DNA: TGTGCCAGCTCACAGGGACAGAACAATCAGCCCCAGCATTTT. It codes for CASSQGQNNQPQHF.